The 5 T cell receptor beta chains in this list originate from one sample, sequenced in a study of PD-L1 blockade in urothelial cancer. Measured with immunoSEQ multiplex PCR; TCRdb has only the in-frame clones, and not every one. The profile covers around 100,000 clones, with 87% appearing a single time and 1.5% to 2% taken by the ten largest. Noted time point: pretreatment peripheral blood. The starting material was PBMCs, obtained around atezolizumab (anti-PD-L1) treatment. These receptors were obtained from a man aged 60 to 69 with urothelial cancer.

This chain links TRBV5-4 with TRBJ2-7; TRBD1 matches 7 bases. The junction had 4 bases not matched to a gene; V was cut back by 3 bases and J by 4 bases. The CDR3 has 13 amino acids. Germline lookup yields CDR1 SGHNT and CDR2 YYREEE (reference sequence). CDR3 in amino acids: CASSYQGDYEQYF. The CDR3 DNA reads TGTGCCAGCAGCTACCAGGGGGATTACGAGCAGTACTTC.

CDR3 residues: CASSQDRGLQTQYF. CDR3 sequence (DNA): TGCGCCAGCAGCCAAGACAGAGGCTTACAGACCCAGTACTTC. The V gene is TRBV4-3, the J gene TRBJ2-5; D call uncertain. V shed 0 bases and J shed 6 bases, with 11 bases lying between them. CDR3 length: 14 residues. Per the germline V gene, CDR1 is LGHNA and CDR2 is YSLEER.

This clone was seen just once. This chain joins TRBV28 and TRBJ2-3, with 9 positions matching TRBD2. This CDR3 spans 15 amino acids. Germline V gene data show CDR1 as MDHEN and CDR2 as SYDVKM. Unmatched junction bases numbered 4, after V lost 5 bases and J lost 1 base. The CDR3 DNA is TGTGCCAGCAGTCTTAGCGGGAGTGGCACAGATACGCAGTATTTT. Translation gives CASSLSGSGTDTQYF. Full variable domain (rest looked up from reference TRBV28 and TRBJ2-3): DVKVTQSSRYLVKRTGEKVFLECVQDMDHENMFWYRQDPGLGLRLIYFSYDVKMKEKGDIPEGYSVSREKKERFSLILESASTNQTSMYLCASSLSGSGTDTQYFGPGTRLTVL.

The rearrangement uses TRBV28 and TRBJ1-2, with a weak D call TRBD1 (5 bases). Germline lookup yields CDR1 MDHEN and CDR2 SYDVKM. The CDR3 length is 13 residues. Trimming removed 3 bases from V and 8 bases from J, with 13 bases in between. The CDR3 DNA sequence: TGTGCCAGCAGTTTTCCCCTGACAGACGGCTACACCTTC. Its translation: CASSFPLTDGYTF.

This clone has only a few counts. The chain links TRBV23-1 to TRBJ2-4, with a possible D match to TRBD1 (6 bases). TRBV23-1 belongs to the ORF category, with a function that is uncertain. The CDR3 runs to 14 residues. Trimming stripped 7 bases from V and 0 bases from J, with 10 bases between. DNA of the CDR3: TGCGCCAGCATCCAGGGGATAGCCAAAAACATTCAGTACTTC. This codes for CASIQGIAKNIQYF.